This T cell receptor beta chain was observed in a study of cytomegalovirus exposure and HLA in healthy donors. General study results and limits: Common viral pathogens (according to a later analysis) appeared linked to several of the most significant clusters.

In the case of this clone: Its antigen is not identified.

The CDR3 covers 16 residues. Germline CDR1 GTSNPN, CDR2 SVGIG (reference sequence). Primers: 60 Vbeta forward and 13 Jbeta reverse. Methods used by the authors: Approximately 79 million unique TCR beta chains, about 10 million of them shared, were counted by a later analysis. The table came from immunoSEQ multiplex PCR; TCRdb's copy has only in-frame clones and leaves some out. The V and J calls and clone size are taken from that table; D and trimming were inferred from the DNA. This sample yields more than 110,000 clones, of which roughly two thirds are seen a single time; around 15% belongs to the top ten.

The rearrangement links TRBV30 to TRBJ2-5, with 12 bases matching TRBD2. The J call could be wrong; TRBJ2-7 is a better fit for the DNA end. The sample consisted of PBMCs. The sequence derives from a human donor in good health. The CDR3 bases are TGTGCCTGGAGTGTACCTCCGACTAGCGGGAGAGGCGAGCAGTACTTC. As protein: CAWSVPPTSGRGEQYF.